The count of the clone carrying this T cell receptor (beta chain) is one. Antigen specificity is unknown. These data are taken from a study of radiation and T cells in renal cell carcinoma. Regarding time point: baseline pretreatment blood. Treatment indicated: 15 Gy SBRT to primary tumor, nephrectomy 4 weeks later. This renal cell carcinoma was of the clear cell type. Only in-frame clones appear in the TCRdb table, and some are missing; sequencing was by immunoSEQ multiplex PCR. The top ten clones hold roughly 8% of a sample with around 94,000 clones, less than 90% of them seen once. General study points: Without pretreatment biopsies, baseline tumor clonotype presence was undetermined.

This specimen consisted of blood, obtained from a patient whose treatment included radiotherapy and nephrectomy. This TCR was sampled from a man aged 45-65 years with renal cell carcinoma.

DNA of the CDR3: TGTGCCAGCAGTGCCACCTACAGGAATCAGCCCCAGCATTTT. This translates into CASSATYRNQPQHF. The chain recombines TRBV6-1 with TRBJ1-5; possibly TRBD1 for D (5 bases). CDR1 and CDR2 (germline): MNHNS, SASEGT. V dropped 4 bases and J dropped 4 bases, with 11 bases sitting between them. CDR3 size: 14 residues.